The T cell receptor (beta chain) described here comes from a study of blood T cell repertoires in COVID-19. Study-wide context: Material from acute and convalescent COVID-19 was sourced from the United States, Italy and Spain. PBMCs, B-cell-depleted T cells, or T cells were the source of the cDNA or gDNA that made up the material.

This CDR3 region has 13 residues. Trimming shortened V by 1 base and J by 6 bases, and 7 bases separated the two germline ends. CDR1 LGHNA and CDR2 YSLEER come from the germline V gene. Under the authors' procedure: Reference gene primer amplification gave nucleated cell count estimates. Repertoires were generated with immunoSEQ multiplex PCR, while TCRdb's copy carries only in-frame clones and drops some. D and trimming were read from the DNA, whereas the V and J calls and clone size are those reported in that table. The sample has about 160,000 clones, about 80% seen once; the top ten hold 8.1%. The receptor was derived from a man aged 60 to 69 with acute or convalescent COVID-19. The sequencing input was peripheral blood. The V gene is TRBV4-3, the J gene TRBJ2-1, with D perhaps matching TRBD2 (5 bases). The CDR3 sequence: CASSQGRSNEQFF. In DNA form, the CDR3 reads TGCGCCAGCAGCCAAGGGAGGAGCAATGAGCAGTTCTTC.